This paragraph covers one TCR beta chain sequence. Its antigen is as yet unknown. These data originate in a study of CD8 T cells in Susac syndrome. Study summary: Patients with Susac syndrome who were sequenced included more than 5 with active disease and about 8 in remission. The study's findings and limits: A relatively small number of individuals underwent TCR sequencing and HLA analysis.

RNA, at about 0.5 to 1 ug, was reverse transcribed with random hexamers. Using its own MiXCR run on the immunoSEQ multiplex PCR reads, TCRdb lists one record per CDR3 protein. The profile covers 100,000 or so distinct CDR3 sequences, with about 93% appearing a single time and about 0.29% taken by the ten largest. The V gene end was trimmed by 6 bases and the J gene end by 3 bases; junction bases not matched to a gene: 9. The CDR3 runs to 15 residues. Looked up from germline, CDR1 is MNHEY and CDR2 is SMNVEV (reference sequence). The V gene is TRBV27, the J gene TRBJ2-7; 9 bases agree with TRBD1. The TCR was taken from a human donor with Susac syndrome. Sequenced input: CD4+ T cells from PBMCs. The CDR3 nucleotides are TGTGCCAGCAGCCGGGACAGGGAATCATACTACGAGCAGTACTTC. Its translation is CASSRDRESYYEQYF.